Each of the 10 T cell receptor beta chains below was sequenced from the same sample in a study of post-analysis software for immune sequencing data (dated by TCRdb to the mid-2010s). Paper-wide results and their limitations: Patients showed significantly higher frequencies than controls for five TRBV segments, among them TRBV5-6, TRBV5-1 and TRBV20-1.

Library preparation employed PCR. Sequencing used an Illumina HiSeq 2500. To reduce PCR and sequencing biases, unique molecular identifiers were incorporated into the TCR beta cDNA libraries. TCRdb reprocessed the public reads (quality trimming at Q25 with fastp, clone calling with MiXCR) and kept in-frame beta chains. Each entry merges the rows of one CDR3 protein and shows their most common DNA and genes. This sample gives around 710,000 distinct CDR3 sequences in total; approximately 44% of them show up just once. The ten largest clonotypes hold 4% to 5% of the sample. Their specific antigens are unknown. Specimen: blood. These receptors all come from a girl aged 10-17 years with multiple sclerosis.

This clonotype was seen only a few times. The chain combines TRBV5-1 with TRBJ1-1; 8 positions agree with TRBD1. Germline values: CDR1 SGHRS, CDR2 YFSETQ. This CDR3 is 17 amino acids long. With 3 bases clipped from V and 3 bases from J, the junction kept 13 bases outside the gene matches. CDR3 sequence (DNA): TGCGCCAGCAGCTCGGTTGGTAAGACAGGGGCATACACTGAAGCTTTCTTT. Its translation is CASSSVGKTGAYTEAFF.

CDR3 bases: TGCAGTGCTAGAGATCAGGACAGGGTCTACGAGCAGTACTTC. It translates to CSARDQDRVYEQYF. The genes are TRBV20-1 and TRBJ2-7; TRBD1 matches 8 bases. The CDR3 has 14 residues. Germline V gene data show CDR1 as DFQATT and CDR2 as SNEGSKA (reference sequence). The ends lost 0 bases at V and 3 bases at J; junction bases unmatched: 4.

This clonotype was detected a few times. The chain is built from TRBV29-1 and TRBJ2-7; 12 nucleotides align to TRBD2. Losses at the gene ends were 7 bases for V and 4 bases for J; bases not matched to a gene: 5. The CDR3 has 13 amino acids. CDR1 is SQVTM and CDR2 is ANQGSEA in the germline V gene. The CDR3 region is CSAKGLAGYEQYF. The CDR3 region has the DNA TGCAGCGCCAAGGGACTAGCGGGTTACGAGCAGTACTTC.

In this sample, this clonotype turned up a few times. This chain uses TRBV4-3 with TRBJ2-7; a weak D match, TRBD2 (6 bases). V lost 0 bases and J lost 2, with 11 bases in between. Germline V gene data show CDR1 as LGHNA and CDR2 as YSLEER. The CDR3 is 15 amino acids. CDR3 sequence reads: CASSQDFGGPYEQYF. The CDR3 DNA sequence: TGCGCCAGCAGCCAAGACTTCGGGGGACCCTACGAGCAGTACTTC.

V is TRBV10-3 and J is TRBJ2-7, with D possibly TRBD2 on 5 matching bases. The CDR3 is 15 amino acids. The germline V gene encodes CDR1 ENHRY and CDR2 SYGVKD. Trimming removed 0 bases at V and 0 bases at J, with 9 bases between. The CDR3 nucleotides read TGTGCCATCAGTGAGTCAAGCGGTAGCTCCTACGAGCAGTACTTC. Its translation is CAISESSGSSYEQYF.

The rearrangement joins TRBV11-2 to TRBJ2-5; 9 bases match TRBD1. Germline V lookup: CDR1 SGHAT, CDR2 FQNNGV. The ends lost 5 bases at V and 5 bases at J; junction bases unmatched: 9. CDR3 length: 15 residues. Written as DNA, the CDR3 is TGTGCCAGCAGCACCGGGACAGGGCCGAGGGAGACCCAGTACTTC. Protein: CASSTGTGPRETQYF. Full variable domain (remainder filled in from reference TRBV11-2 and TRBJ2-5): EAGVAQSPRYKIIEKRQSVAFWCNPISGHATLYWYQQILGQGPKLLIQFQNNGVVDDSQLPKDRFSAERLKGVDSTLKIQPAKLEDSAVYLCASSTGTGPRETQYFGPGTRLLVL.

This clonotype came up a few times. The rearrangement links TRBV3-1 to TRBJ1-6; no clear D gene. V was shortened by 0 bases and J by 4 bases, with 7 bases between the two germline ends. This CDR3 region has 15 residues. Germline V gives CDR1 LGHDT, CDR2 YNNKEL (reference sequence). The CDR3 DNA reads as TGTGCCAGCAGCCAAGAATCTCGGTATAATTCACCCCTCCACTTT. As protein: CASSQESRYNSPLHF.

With regard to this clonotype: The junction and the germline gene differ at one end; a read error may be behind it. The CDR3 DNA sequence: TGCGCCAGCAGCCCTTCGTCCCAACCTCGAACAGAGACCCAGTACTTC. Protein product: CASSPSSQPRTETQYF. The chain couples TRBV7-2 to TRBJ2-5; the D is unclear. The CDR3 consists of 16 residues. Germline values: CDR1 SGHTA, CDR2 FQGNSA. Variable domain in full (rest from reference TRBV7-2 and TRBJ2-5): GAGVSQSPSNKVTEKGKDVELRCDPISGHTALYWYRQSLGQGLEFLIYFQGNSAPDKSGLPSDRFSAERTGGSVSTLTIQRTQQEDSAVYLCASSPSSQPRTETQYFGPGTRLLVL.

This chain uses TRBV24-1 with TRBJ2-5, with D possibly being TRBD1 or TRBD2 (5 bases each). V was shortened by 5 bases and J by 1 base, with 13 bases between the two germline ends. Germline V gene data show CDR1 as KGHDR and CDR2 as SFDVKD. The CDR3 consists of 15 residues. DNA of the CDR3: TGTGCCACCAGTGCGAGAACTAGGGGCCAAGAGACCCAGTACTTC. Translating it yields CATSARTRGQETQYF.

This clonotype was detected a few times. The chain combines TRBV24-1 with TRBJ2-1; 11 bases align to TRBD2. Germline loops: CDR1 KGHDR, CDR2 SFDVKD. The CDR3 covers 12 residues. J was trimmed by 10 bases and V by 8 bases; bases with no gene match: 3. The CDR3 DNA sequence: TGTGCCACCACCGGACTAGCGGGCGAGCAGTTCTTC. It codes for CATTGLAGEQFF.